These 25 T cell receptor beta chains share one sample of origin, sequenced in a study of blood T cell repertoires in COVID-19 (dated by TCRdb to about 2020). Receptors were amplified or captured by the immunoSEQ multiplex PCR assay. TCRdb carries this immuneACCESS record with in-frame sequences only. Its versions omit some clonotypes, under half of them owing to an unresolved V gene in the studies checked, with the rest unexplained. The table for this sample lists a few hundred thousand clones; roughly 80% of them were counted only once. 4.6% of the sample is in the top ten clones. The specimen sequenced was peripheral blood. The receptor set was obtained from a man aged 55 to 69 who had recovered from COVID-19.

CDR3 residues: CSVLVFSQGGGYTF. CDR3 nucleotides: TGCAGCGTATTGGTATTCTCACAGGGTGGCGGCTACACCTTC. The chain uses TRBV29-1 and TRBJ1-2, with a tentative D call TRBD1 (6 bases). V was shortened by 6 bases and J by 8 bases, with 22 bases between the two germline ends. The CDR3 has 14 residues. Germline values: CDR1 SQVTM, CDR2 ANQGSEA.

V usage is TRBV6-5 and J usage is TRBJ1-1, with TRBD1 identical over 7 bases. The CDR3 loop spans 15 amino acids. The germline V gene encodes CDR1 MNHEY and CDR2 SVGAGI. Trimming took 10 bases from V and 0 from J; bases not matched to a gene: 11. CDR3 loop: CATRGLGQMNTEAFF. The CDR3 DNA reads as TGTGCCACTCGGGGTCTGGGACAGATGAACACTGAAGCTTTCTTT.

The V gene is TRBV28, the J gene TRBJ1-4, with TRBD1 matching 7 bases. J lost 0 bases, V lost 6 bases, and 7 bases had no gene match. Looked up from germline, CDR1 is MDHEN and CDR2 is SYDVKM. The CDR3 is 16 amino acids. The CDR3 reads CASRTYRGATNEKLFF. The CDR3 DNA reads TGTGCCAGCAGGACATACAGGGGCGCAACTAATGAAAAACTGTTTTTT.

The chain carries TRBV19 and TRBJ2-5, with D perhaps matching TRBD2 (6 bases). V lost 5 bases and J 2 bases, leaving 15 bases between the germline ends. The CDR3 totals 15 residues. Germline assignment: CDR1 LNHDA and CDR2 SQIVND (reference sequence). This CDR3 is CASSLAPTPQETQYF. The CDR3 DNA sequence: TGTGCCAGTAGTCTAGCGCCCACTCCACAAGAGACCCAGTACTTC.

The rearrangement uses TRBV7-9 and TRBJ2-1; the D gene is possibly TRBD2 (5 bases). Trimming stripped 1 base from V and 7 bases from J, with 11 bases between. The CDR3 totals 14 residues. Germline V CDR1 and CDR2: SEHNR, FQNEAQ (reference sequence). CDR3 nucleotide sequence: TGTGCCAGCAGCTTAGGGGCTAGCTCGAATGAGCAGTTCTTC. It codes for CASSLGASSNEQFF.

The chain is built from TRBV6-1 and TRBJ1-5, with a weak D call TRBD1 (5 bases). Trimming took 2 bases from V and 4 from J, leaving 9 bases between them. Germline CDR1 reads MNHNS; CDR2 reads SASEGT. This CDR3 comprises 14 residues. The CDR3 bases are TGTGCCAGCAGTGAAAGCGGGGCTAATCAGCCCCAGCATTTT. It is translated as CASSESGANQPQHF.

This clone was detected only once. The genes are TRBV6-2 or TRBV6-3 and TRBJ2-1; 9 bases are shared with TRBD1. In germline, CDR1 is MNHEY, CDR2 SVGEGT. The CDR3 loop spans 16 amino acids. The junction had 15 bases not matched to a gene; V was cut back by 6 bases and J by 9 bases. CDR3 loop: CASSPRGGQGRAEQFF. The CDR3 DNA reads TGTGCCAGCAGCCCTAGGGGGGGACAGGGTAGGGCTGAGCAGTTCTTC.

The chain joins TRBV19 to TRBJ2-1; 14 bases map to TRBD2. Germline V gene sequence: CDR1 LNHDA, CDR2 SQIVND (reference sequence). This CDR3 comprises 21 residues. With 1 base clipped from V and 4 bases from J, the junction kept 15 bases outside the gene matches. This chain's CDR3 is CASSIAQGLGTSGRSYNEQFF. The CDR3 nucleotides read TGTGCCAGTAGTATAGCCCAGGGGCTGGGGACTAGCGGGAGAAGTTACAATGAGCAGTTCTTC.

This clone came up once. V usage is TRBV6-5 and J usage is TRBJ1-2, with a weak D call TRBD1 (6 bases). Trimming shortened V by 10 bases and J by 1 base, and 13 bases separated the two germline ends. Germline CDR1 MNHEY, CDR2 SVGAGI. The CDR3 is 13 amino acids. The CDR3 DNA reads TGTGCCACCTTGGACAGCTATAACTATGGCTACACCTTC. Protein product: CATLDSYNYGYTF.

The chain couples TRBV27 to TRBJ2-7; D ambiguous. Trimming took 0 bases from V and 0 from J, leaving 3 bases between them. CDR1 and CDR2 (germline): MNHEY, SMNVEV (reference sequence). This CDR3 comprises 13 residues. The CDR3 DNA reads TGTGCCAGCAGTTTATCCTTCTCCTACGAGCAGTACTTC. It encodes CASSLSFSYEQYF.

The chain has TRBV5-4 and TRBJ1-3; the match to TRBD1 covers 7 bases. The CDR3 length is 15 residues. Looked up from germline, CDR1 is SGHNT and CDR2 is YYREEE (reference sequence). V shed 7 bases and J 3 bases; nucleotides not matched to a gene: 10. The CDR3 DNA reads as TGTGCCAGCTCACTCGAAAGGGGGCTTGGAAACACCATATATTTT. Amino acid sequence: CASSLERGLGNTIYF.

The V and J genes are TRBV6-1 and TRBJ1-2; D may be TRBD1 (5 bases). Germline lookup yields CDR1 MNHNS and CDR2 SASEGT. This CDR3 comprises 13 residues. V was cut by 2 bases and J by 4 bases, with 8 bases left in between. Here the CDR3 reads CASSEQGPYGYTF. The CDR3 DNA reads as TGTGCCAGCAGTGAACAGGGTCCCTATGGCTACACCTTC.

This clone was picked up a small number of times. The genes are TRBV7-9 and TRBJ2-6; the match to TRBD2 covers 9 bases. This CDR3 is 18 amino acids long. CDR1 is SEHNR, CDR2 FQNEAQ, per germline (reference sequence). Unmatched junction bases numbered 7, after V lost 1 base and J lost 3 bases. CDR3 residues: CASSLVAGGPRGANVLTF. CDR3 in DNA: TGTGCCAGCAGCTTAGTCGCGGGGGGGCCTCGTGGGGCCAACGTCCTGACTTTC.

CDR3 sequence: CAWSVKGARSGAFF. CDR3 nucleotide sequence: TGTGCCTGGAGTGTCAAGGGAGCCCGCTCGGGGGCTTTCTTT. V gene TRBV30 combines with J gene TRBJ1-1; D gene uncertain. V lost 0 bases and J lost 11, with 19 bases in between. Germline CDR1 is GTSNPN and CDR2 is SVGIG (reference sequence). CDR3 length: 14 residues.

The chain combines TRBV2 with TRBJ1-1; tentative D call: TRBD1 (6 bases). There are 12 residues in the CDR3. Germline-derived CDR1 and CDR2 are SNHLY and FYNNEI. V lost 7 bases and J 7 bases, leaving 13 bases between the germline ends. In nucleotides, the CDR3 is TGTGCCAGCAAGGAGACAGGAGTTGAAGCTTTCTTT. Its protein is CASKETGVEAFF. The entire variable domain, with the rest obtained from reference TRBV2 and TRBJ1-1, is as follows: EPEVTQTPSHQVTQMGQEVILRCVPISNHLYFYWYRQILGQKVEFLVSFYNNEISEKSEIFDDQFSVERPDGSNFTLKIRSTKLEDSAMYFCASKETGVEAFFGQGTRLTVV.

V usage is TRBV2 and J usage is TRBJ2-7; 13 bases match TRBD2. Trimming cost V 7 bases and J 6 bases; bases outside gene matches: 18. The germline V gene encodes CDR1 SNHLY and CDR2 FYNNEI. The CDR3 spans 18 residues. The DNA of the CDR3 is TGTGCCAGCATTGAGTGTGACAGGGAAGGACTAGCGGGGGTCGAGCAGTACTTC. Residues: CASIECDREGLAGVEQYF.

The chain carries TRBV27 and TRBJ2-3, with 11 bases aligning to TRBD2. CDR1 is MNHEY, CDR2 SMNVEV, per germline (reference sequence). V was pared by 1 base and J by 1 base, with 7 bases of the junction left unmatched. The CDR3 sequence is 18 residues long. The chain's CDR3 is CASSLLGLAGSGTDTQYF. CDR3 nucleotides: TGTGCCAGCAGTTTATTAGGACTAGCGGGTTCTGGCACAGATACGCAGTATTTT.

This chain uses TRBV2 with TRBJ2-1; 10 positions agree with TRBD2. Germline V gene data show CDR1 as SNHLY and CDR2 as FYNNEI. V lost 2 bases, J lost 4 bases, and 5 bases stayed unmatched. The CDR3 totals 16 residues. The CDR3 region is CASSEPLAGAYNEQFF. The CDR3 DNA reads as TGTGCCAGCAGTGAACCCCTAGCGGGAGCTTACAATGAGCAGTTCTTC.

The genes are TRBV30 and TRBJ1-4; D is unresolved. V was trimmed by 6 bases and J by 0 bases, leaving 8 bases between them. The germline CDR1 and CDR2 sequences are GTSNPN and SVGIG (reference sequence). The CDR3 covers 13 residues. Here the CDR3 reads CACRLATNEKLFF. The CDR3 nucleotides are TGTGCCTGCCGACTCGCAACTAATGAAAAACTGTTTTTT.

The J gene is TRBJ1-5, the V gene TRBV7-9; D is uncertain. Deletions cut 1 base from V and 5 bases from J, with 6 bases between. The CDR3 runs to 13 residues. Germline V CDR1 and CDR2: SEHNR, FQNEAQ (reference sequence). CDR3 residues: CASSLDGYQPQHF. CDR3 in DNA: TGTGCCAGCAGCTTAGACGGTTATCAGCCCCAGCATTTT.

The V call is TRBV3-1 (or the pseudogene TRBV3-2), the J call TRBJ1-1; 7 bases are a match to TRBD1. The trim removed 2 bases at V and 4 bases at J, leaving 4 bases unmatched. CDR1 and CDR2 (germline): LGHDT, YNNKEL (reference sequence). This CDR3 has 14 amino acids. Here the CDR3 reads CASSQKGAGTEAFF. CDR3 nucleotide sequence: TGTGCCAGCAGCCAAAAGGGGGCGGGCACTGAAGCTTTCTTT.

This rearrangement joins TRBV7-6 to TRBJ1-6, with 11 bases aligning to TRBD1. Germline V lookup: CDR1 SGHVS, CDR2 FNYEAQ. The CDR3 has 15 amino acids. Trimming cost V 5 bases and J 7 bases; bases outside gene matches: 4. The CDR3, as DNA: TGTGCCAGCAGCCCGGGGGACAGGGGGAATTCACCCCTCCACTTT. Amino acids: CASSPGDRGNSPLHF.

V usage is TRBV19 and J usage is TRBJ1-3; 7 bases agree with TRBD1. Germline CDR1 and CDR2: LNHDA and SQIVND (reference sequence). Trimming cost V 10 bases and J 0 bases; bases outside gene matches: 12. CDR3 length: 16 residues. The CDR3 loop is CATRRQGPDSGNTIYF. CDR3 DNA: TGTGCCACTCGAAGACAGGGTCCAGACTCTGGAAACACCATATATTTT.

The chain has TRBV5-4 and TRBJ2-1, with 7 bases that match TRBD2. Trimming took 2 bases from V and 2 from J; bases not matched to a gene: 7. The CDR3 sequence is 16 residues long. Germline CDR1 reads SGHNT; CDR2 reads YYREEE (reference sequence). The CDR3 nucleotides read TGTGCCAGCAGCTTCGAAGGCAGCGGGGCCTACAATGAGCAGTTCTTC. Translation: CASSFEGSGAYNEQFF.

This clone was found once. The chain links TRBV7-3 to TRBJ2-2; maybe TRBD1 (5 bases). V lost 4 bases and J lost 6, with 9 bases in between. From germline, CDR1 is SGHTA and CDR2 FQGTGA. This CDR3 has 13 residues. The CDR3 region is CASSSQGAGELFF. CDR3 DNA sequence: TGTGCCAGCAGCTCCCAGGGCGCCGGGGAGCTGTTTTTT.